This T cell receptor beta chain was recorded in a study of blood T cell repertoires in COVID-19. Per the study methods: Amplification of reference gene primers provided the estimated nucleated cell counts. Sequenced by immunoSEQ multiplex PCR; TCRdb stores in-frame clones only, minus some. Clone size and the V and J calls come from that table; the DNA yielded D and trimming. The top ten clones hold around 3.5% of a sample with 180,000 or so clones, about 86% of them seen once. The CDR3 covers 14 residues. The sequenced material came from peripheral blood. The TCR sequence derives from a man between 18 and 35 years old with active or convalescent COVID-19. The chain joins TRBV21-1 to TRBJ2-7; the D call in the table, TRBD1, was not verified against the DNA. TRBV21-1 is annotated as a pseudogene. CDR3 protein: CASSEQGDSYEQYV. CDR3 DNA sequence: TGTGCCAGCAGCGAACAGGGGGACTCCTACGAGCAGTACGTC.